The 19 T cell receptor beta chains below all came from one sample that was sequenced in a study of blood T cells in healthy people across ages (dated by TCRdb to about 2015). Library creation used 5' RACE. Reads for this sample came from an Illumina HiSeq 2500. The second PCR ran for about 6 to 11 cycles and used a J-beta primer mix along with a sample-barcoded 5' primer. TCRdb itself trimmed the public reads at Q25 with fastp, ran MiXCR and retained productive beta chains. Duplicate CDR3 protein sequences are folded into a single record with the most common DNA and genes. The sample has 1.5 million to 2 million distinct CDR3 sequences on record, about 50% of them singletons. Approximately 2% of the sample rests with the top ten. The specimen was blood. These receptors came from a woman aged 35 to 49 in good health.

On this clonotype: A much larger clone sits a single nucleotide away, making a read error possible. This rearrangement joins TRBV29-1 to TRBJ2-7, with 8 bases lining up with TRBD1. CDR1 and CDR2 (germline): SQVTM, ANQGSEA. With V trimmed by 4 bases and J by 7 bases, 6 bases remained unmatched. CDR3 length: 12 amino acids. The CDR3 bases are TGCAGCGTTGGAGGCGGGACAGGTGAGCAGTACTTC. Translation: CSVGGGTGEQYF.

CDR3 loop: CASSYLDREDNEQFF. The CDR3 coding sequence is TGTGCCAGCAGTTACCTGGACAGGGAAGACAATGAGCAGTTCTTC. The chain employs TRBV6-2 or TRBV6-3 and TRBJ2-1; the match to TRBD1 covers 8 bases. This CDR3 has 15 residues. CDR1 is MNHEY and CDR2 is SVGEGT in the germline V gene. After removal of 2 bases from V and 5 bases from J, the junction contained 5 bases not matched to a gene.

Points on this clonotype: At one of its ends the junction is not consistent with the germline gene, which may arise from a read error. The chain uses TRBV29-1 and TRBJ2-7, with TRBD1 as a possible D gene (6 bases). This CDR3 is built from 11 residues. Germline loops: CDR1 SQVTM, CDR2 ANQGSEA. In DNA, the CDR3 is TGCGGCGTCCAGGGGAAATACGAGCAGTACTTC. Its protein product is CGVQGKYEQYF.

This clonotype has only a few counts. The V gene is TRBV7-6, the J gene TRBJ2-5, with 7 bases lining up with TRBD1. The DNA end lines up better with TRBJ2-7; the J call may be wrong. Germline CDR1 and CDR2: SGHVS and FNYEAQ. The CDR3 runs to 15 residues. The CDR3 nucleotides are TGTGCCAGCAGCTTAGCAAACAGGGGTACAGACGAGCAGTACTTC. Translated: CASSLANRGTDEQYF.

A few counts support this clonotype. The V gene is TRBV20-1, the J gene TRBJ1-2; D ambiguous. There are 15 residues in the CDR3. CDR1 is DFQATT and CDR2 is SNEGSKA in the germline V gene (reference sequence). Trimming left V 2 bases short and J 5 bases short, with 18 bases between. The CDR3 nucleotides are TGCAGTGCTAGACAGGCCTTGTCCCTAAAGTATGGCTACACCTTC. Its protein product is CSARQALSLKYGYTF.

The CDR3 DNA reads TGTGCCAGCAGCCCGGGGACTAGCGGGGGGCCCGCAGATACGCAGTATTTT. This codes for CASSPGTSGGPADTQYF. The chain employs TRBV5-6 and TRBJ2-3; the match to TRBD2 covers 15 bases. CDR1 is SGHDT and CDR2 is YYEEEE in the germline V gene. CDR3 length equals 17 residues. V trimming: 4 bases; J trimming: 4 bases; junction bases outside the gene matches: 7.

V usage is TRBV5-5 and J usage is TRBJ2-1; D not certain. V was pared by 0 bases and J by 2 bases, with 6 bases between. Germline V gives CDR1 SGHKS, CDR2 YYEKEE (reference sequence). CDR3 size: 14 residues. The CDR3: CASSLDSTYNEQFF. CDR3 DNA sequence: TGTGCCAGCAGCTTGGACTCAACCTACAATGAGCAGTTCTTC. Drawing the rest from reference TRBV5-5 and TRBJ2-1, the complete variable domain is DAGVTQSPTHLIKTRGQQVTLRCSPISGHKSVSWYQQVLGQGPQFIFQYYEKEERGRGNFPDRFSARQFPNYSSELNVNALLLGDSALYLCASSLDSTYNEQFFGPGTRLTVL.

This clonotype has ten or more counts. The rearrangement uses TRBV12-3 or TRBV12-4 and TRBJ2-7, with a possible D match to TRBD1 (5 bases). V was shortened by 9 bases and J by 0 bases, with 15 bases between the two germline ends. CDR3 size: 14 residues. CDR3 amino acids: CASRSGSGSYEQYF. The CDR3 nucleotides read TGTGCCAGTCGCTCAGGGTCTGGCTCCTACGAGCAGTACTTC.

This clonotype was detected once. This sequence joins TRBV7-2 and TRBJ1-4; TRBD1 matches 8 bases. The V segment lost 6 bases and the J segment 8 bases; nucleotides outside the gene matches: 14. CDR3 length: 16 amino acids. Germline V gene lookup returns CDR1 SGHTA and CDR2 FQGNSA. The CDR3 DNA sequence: TGTGCCAGCAGGACCGAGGGGACAGGAAGAGGGGAAAAACTGTTTTTT. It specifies CASRTEGTGRGEKLFF.

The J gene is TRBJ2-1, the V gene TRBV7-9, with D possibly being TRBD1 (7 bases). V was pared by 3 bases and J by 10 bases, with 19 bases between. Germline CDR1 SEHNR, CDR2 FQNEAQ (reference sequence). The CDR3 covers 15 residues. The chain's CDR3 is CASSFKAGGGEEQFF. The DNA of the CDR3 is TGTGCCAGCAGCTTCAAGGCAGGGGGAGGCGAAGAGCAGTTCTTC.

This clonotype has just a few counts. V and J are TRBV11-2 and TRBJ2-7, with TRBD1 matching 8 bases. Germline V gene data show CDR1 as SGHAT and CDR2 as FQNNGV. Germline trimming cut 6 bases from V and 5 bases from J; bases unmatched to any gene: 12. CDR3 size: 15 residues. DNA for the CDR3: TGTGCCAGCAGGTTCGCTGGGACAGGTTTTGACGAGCAGTACTTC. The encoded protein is CASRFAGTGFDEQYF.

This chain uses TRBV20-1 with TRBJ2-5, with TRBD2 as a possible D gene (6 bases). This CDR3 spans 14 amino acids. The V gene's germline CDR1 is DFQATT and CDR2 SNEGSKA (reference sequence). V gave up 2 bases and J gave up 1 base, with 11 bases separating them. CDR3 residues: CSARPRDSQETQYF. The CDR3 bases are TGCAGTGCTAGACCTCGGGACTCCCAAGAGACCCAGTACTTC.

The CDR3 DNA is TGCGCCAGCAGCCACTATCCTAGCGGGGTGTCGCGCGAGCAGTACTTC. Residues: CASSHYPSGVSREQYF. The chain uses TRBV4-3 and TRBJ2-7, with 9 bases matching TRBD2. The V and J ends lost 3 bases and 6 bases, in that order; junction bases with no gene match: 12. Germline CDR1 is LGHNA and CDR2 is YSLEER. The CDR3 totals 16 residues.

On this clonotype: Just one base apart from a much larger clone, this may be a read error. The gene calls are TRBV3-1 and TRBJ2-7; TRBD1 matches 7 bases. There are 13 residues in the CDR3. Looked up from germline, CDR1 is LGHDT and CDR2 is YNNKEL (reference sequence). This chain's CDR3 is CARSQGTDYEQYF. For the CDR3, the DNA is TGTGCCCGCAGCCAAGGGACAGACTACGAGCAGTACTTC.

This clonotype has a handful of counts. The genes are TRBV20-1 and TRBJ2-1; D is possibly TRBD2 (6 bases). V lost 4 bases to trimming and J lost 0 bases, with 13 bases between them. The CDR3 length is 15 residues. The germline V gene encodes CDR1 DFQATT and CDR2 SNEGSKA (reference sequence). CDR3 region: CSANPLASSYNEQFF. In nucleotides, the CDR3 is TGCAGTGCTAACCCTCTAGCGAGCTCCTACAATGAGCAGTTCTTC.

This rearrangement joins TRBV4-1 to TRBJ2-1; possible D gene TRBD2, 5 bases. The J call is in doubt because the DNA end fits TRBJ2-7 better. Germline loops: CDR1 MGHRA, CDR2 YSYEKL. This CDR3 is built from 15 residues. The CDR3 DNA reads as TGCGCCAGCAGCCAAGGAGGGTTCACCTACAATGAGCAGTACTTC. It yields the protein CASSQGGFTYNEQYF.

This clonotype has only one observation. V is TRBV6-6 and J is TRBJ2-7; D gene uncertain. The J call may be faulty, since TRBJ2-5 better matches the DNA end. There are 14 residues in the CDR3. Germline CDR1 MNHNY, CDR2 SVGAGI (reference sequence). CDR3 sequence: CASSYIVRGETQYF. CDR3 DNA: TGTGCCAGCAGTTACATCGTCCGAGGAGAGACCCAGTACTTC.

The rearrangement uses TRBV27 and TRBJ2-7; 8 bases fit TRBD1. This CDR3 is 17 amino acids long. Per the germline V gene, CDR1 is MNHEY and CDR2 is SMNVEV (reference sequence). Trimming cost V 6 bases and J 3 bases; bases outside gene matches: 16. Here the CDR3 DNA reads TGTGCCAGCAGCCACATCCCCTCAGGGGGCTATTACTACGAGCAGTACTTC. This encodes CASSHIPSGGYYYEQYF.

The CDR3 region has the DNA TGTGCCAGCAGTTTTGTCAGGGGAGGAACCCAGTACTTC. Translating gives CASSFVRGGTQYF. The genes are TRBV27 and TRBJ2-5, with D possibly being TRBD1 or TRBD2 (6 bases each). The ends were cut back, 3 bases at V and 8 bases at J, with 13 bases in the middle. Germline assignment: CDR1 MNHEY and CDR2 SMNVEV (reference sequence). The CDR3 covers 13 residues.